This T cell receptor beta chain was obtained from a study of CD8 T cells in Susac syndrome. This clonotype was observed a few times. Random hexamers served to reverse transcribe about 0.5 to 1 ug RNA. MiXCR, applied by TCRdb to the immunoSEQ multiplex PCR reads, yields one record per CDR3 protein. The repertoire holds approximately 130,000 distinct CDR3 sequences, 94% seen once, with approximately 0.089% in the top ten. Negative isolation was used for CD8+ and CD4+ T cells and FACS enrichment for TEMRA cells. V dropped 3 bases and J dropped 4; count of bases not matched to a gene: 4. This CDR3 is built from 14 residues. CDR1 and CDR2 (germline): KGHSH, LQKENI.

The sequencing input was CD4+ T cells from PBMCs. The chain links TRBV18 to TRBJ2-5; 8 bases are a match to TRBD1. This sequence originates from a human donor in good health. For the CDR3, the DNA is TGTGCCAGCTCACCGCAGGGGGCCGGAGAGACCCAGTACTTC. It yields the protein CASSPQGAGETQYF.